What follows are 20 T cell receptor beta chains derived from one specimen sequenced in a study of cytomegalovirus exposure and HLA in healthy donors. In the PCR, 60 Vbeta and 13 Jbeta primers were used. Generated by immunoSEQ multiplex PCR, the TCRdb table keeps only in-frame clones and is missing some. This sample has about 190,000 clones, with less than 85% found just once. The sample consisted of PBMCs. Receptors were obtained from a man aged 30 to 39 in good health and CMV-seropositive.

Points on this clone: Additional DNA sequences in this sample encode the identical CDR3. The rearrangement joins TRBV5-1 to TRBJ2-3; 7 bases are shared with TRBD2. Germline trimming cut 0 bases from V and 0 bases from J; bases unmatched to any gene: 1. This CDR3 comprises 15 residues. Germline CDR1 SGHRS, CDR2 YFSETQ. The CDR3 DNA sequence: TGCGCCAGCAGCTTGGTAGCGGGTAGCACAGATACGCAGTATTTT. Protein: CASSLVAGSTDTQYF.

This chain links TRBV27 with TRBJ2-7; 10 positions agree with TRBD2. The germline CDR1 and CDR2 sequences are MNHEY and SMNVEV (reference sequence). The V and J ends lost 3 bases and 6 bases, in that order; junction bases with no gene match: 5. This CDR3 spans 14 amino acids. The CDR3 sequence: CASSFSGRASEQYF. For the CDR3, the DNA is TGTGCCAGCAGTTTCAGCGGGAGGGCCTCCGAGCAGTACTTC.

The chain uses TRBV5-1 and TRBJ2-1; TRBD1 aligns across 7 bases. The CDR3 extends over 16 amino acids. J lost 4 bases, V lost 3 bases, and 10 bases had no gene match. CDR1 is SGHRS, CDR2 YFSETQ, per germline. The CDR3 is CASSSSTGTEYNEQFF. CDR3 DNA sequence: TGCGCCAGCAGCTCTTCCACCGGGACAGAGTACAATGAGCAGTTCTTC.

This chain connects TRBV9 to TRBJ2-6; TRBD2 might be the D (7 bases). Germline CDR1 and CDR2: SGDLS and YYNGEE. The CDR3 is made up of 18 amino acids. The V and J ends lost 4 bases and 0 bases respectively, with 17 bases between them. For the CDR3, the DNA is TGTGCCAGCAGCCCGGGGGGTGGGGGCCGCTCTGGGGCCAACGTCCTGACTTTC. Translated: CASSPGGGGRSGANVLTF.

V usage is TRBV7-9 and J usage is TRBJ1-6, with 7 bases matching TRBD1. The length of the CDR3 is 15 residues. The germline V gene has CDR1 SEHNR and CDR2 FQNEAQ (reference sequence). V gave up 5 bases and J gave up 5 bases; unmatched junction bases: 6. CDR3 in amino acids: CASSDRVSDNSPLHF. The CDR3 nucleotides are TGTGCCAGCAGCGACAGGGTCTCGGATAATTCACCCCTCCACTTT.

The rearrangement joins TRBV6-1 to TRBJ1-2, with TRBD1 identical over 12 bases. Germline lookup yields CDR1 MNHNS and CDR2 SASEGT. V gave up 4 bases and J gave up 4 bases; unmatched junction bases: 4. This CDR3 is built from 15 residues. CDR3: CASSGRDRGPYGYTF. Here the CDR3 DNA reads TGTGCCAGCAGTGGCCGGGACAGGGGGCCCTATGGCTACACCTTC.

The J gene is TRBJ1-5, the V gene TRBV30, with 10 bases lining up with TRBD1. V dropped 0 bases and J dropped 1; count of bases not matched to a gene: 0. CDR1 GTSNPN and CDR2 SVGIG come from the germline V gene (reference sequence). The CDR3 loop spans 15 amino acids. For the CDR3, the DNA is TGTGCCTGGAGTGTGGACAGGGGGAGCAATCAGCCCCAGCATTTT. This translates into CAWSVDRGSNQPQHF. The full variable domain, its missing parts supplied by reference TRBV30 and TRBJ1-5, is SQTIHQWPATLVQPVGSPLSLECTVEGTSNPNLYWYRQAAGRGLQLLFYSVGIGQISSEVPQNLSASRPQDRQFILSSKKLLLSDSGFYLCAWSVDRGSNQPQHFGDGTRLSIL.

The chain recombines TRBV10-3 with TRBJ2-7; 7 nucleotides align to TRBD1. CDR1 ENHRY and CDR2 SYGVKD come from the germline V gene. The CDR3 length is 13 residues. V dropped 10 bases and J dropped 3; count of bases not matched to a gene: 9. The CDR3 sequence is CATLSGGSYEQYF. CDR3 nucleotides: TGTGCCACCCTATCAGGGGGTAGCTACGAGCAGTACTTC.

J is TRBJ2-3 and V is TRBV6-5; possible D gene TRBD1, 5 bases. In germline, CDR1 is MNHEY, CDR2 SVGAGI. V was pared by 5 bases and J by 2 bases, with 14 bases between. This CDR3 region has 15 residues. CDR3 amino acids: CASSPPNGATDTQYF. The DNA of the CDR3 is TGTGCCAGCAGTCCACCGAATGGGGCCACAGATACGCAGTATTTT.

This clone appeared a few times. This sequence joins TRBV5-6 and TRBJ2-1; 13 bases are a match to TRBD2. Germline lookup yields CDR1 SGHDT and CDR2 YYEEEE. This CDR3 has 15 amino acids. The V segment lost 5 bases and the J segment 8 bases; nucleotides outside the gene matches: 7. The CDR3 coding sequence is TGTGCCAGCAGTTTTAGGACTAGCGGGGGAGATGAGCAGTTCTTC. Translating gives CASSFRTSGGDEQFF.

This chain uses TRBV9 with TRBJ1-2, with 11 nucleotides matching TRBD1. J was trimmed by 5 bases and V by 0 bases; bases with no gene match: 3. The CDR3 extends over 15 amino acids. Germline lookup yields CDR1 SGDLS and CDR2 YYNGEE. The CDR3 bases are TGTGCCAGCAGCGTAGGAGGACAGGGGGCTTATGGCTACACCTTC. Translated, it gives CASSVGGQGAYGYTF.

This clone occurred once. The chain links TRBV5-6 to TRBJ2-5, with 8 bases aligning to TRBD1. This CDR3 spans 14 amino acids. CDR1 and CDR2 from the germline V gene are SGHDT and YYEEEE. The V and J ends lost 0 bases and 5 bases, in that order; junction bases with no gene match: 3. The CDR3 is CASSLGQGWETQYF. CDR3 bases: TGTGCCAGCAGCTTGGGACAGGGGTGGGAGACCCAGTACTTC.

The CDR3 here is CAWSPQETQYF. Here the CDR3 DNA reads TGTGCCTGGAGTCCGCAAGAGACCCAGTACTTC. The rearrangement uses TRBV30 and TRBJ2-5, with unresolved D. Germline V CDR1 and CDR2: GTSNPN, SVGIG (reference sequence). V gave up 2 bases and J gave up 2 bases, with 3 bases separating them. The CDR3 sequence is 11 residues long.

The chain uses TRBV7-2 and TRBJ2-3, with 9 bases lining up with TRBD2. The V gene's germline CDR1 is SGHTA and CDR2 FQGNSA. CDR3 length equals 15 residues. V lost 2 bases and J lost 6; bases outside the gene matches: 6. The CDR3: CASSLKREVADTQYF. CDR3 DNA: TGTGCCAGCAGCTTAAAGCGGGAGGTGGCGGATACGCAGTATTTT.

The chain employs TRBV28 and TRBJ2-1, with D possibly being TRBD2 (6 bases). Germline CDR1 and CDR2: MDHEN and SYDVKM. The CDR3 covers 14 residues. Between the trimmed V and J ends, which lost 6 bases and 5 bases, there was a span of 14 bases. CDR3 in DNA: TGTGCCAGCAGGGGCGGGACCCAACACAATGAGCAGTTCTTC. Protein product: CASRGGTQHNEQFF.

The genes are TRBV7-3 and TRBJ2-6, with D perhaps TRBD2 (5 bases). The V gene lost 4 bases and the J gene lost 0 bases, with 7 bases spanning the gap. The CDR3 spans 15 residues. Per the germline V gene, CDR1 is SGHTA and CDR2 is FQGTGA. Here the CDR3 DNA reads TGTGCCAGCAGCTCAGCGGTCTCTGGGGCCAACGTCCTGACTTTC. Its translation is CASSSAVSGANVLTF.

The V and J genes are TRBV25-1 and TRBJ1-1; a weak D match, TRBD1 (6 bases). This CDR3 is built from 16 residues. V lost 5 bases to trimming and J lost 1 base, with 17 bases between them. The germline V gene encodes CDR1 MGHDK and CDR2 SYGVNS. Here the CDR3 DNA reads TGTGCCAGCAGTTCTGCCCCAGGGGCAGGGAACACTGAAGCTTTCTTT. The encoded protein is CASSSAPGAGNTEAFF.

The count of this clone is one. This chain connects TRBV7-8 to TRBJ2-2, with 10 bases aligning to TRBD2. The CDR3 spans 15 residues. V was clipped by 7 bases and J by 4 bases; unmatched bases: 6. The germline CDR1 and CDR2 sequences are SGHVS and FQNEAQ. The CDR3 sequence is CASTQREGGTGELFF. The CDR3 DNA reads TGTGCCAGCACCCAGCGGGAGGGGGGCACCGGGGAGCTGTTTTTT.

With regard to this clone: Different DNA sequences within this sample yield the same CDR3. The J gene is TRBJ1-1, the V gene TRBV18, with D perhaps TRBD1 (5 bases). This CDR3 spans 13 amino acids. The germline V gene encodes CDR1 KGHSH and CDR2 LQKENI. V lost 4 bases and J 2 bases, leaving 8 bases between the germline ends. CDR3: CASSRGENTEAFF. The CDR3 DNA is TGTGCCAGCTCACGGGGGGAAAACACTGAAGCTTTCTTT.

The chain carries TRBV5-3 and TRBJ2-2; 8 bases line up with TRBD2. TRBV5-3 is treated as an ORF (open reading frame) with a function not yet certain. The CDR3 extends over 16 amino acids. The J segment lost 8 bases and the V segment lost 2 bases, leaving 11 bases of the junction unmatched. CDR3 protein: CARSLGGLAGPGELFF. The CDR3, as DNA: TGTGCCAGAAGCTTAGGGGGGTTAGCGGGGCCGGGGGAGCTGTTTTTT.